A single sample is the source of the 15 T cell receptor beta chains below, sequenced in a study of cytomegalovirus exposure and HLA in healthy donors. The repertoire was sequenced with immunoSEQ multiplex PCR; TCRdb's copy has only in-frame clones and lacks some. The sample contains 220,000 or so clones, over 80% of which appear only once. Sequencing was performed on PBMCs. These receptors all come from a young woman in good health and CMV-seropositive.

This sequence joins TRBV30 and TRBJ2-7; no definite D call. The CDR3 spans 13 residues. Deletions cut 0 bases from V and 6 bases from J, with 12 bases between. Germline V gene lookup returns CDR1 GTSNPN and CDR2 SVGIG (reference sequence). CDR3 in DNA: TGTGCCTGGAGTGTAGGGCAGTCCAGCGAGCAGTACTTC. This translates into CAWSVGQSSEQYF.

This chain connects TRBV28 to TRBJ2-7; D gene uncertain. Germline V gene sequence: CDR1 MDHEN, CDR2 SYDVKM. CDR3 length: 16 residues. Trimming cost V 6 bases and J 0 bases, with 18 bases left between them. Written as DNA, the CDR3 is TGTGCCAGCAGAACCGCCTGGGGTCAGAACTCCTACGAGCAGTACTTC. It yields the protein CASRTAWGQNSYEQYF.

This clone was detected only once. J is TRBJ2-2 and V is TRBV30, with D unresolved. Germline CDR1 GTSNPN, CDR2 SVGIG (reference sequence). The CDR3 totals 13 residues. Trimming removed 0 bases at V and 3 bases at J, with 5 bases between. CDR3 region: CAWSVADTGELFF. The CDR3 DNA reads TGTGCCTGGAGTGTTGCGGACACCGGGGAGCTGTTTTTT.

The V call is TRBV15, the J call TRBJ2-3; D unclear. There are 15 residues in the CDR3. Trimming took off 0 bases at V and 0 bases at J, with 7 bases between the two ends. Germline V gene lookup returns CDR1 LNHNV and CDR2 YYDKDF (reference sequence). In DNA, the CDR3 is TGTGCCACCAGCAGAGATGGGGAAAGCACAGATACGCAGTATTTT. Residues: CATSRDGESTDTQYF.

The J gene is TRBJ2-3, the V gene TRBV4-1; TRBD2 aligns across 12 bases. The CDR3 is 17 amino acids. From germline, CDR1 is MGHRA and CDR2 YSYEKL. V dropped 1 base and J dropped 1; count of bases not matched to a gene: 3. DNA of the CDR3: TGCGCCAGCAGCCAAGCGACTAGCGGGAGCGGCACAGATACGCAGTATTTT. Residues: CASSQATSGSGTDTQYF.

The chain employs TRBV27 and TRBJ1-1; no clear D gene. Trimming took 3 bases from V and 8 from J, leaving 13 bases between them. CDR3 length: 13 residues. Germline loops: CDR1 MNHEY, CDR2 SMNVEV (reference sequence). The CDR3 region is CASSFGGLAEAFF. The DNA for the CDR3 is TGTGCCAGCAGTTTCGGAGGGCTTGCGGAAGCTTTCTTT.

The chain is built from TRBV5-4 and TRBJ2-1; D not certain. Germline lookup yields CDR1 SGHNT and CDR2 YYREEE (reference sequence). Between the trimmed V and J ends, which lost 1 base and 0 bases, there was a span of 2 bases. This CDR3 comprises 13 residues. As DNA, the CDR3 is TGTGCCAGCAGCTTGTACTCCTACAATGAGCAGTTCTTC. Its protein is CASSLYSYNEQFF.

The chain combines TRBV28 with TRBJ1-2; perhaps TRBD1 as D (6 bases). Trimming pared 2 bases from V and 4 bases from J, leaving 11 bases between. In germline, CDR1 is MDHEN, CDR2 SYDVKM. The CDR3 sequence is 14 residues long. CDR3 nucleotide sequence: TGTGCCAGCAGTTTAGGACAGAACCTCTATGGCTACACCTTC. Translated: CASSLGQNLYGYTF.

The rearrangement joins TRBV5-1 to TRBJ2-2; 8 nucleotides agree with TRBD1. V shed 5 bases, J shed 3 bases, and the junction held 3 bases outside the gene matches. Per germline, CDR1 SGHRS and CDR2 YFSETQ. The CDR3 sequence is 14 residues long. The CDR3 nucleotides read TGCGCCAGCAGGGGGACAGGACACACCGGGGAGCTGTTTTTT. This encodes CASRGTGHTGELFF.

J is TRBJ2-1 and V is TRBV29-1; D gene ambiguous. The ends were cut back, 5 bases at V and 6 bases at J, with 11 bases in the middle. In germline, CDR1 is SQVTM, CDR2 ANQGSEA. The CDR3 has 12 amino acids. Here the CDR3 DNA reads TGCAGCGTTCCTGACCTTGGCAATGAGCAGTTCTTC. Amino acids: CSVPDLGNEQFF.

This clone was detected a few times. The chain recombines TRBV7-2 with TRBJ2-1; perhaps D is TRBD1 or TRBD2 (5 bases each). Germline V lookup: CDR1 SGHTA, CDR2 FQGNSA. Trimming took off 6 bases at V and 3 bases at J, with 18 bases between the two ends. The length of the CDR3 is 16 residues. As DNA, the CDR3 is TGTGCCAGCAGGTACCAACCGGGACGACTCTACAATGAGCAGTTCTTC. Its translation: CASRYQPGRLYNEQFF.

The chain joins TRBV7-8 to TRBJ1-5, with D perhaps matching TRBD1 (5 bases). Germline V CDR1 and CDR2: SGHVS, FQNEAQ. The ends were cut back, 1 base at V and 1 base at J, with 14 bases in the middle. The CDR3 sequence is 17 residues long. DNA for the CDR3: TGTGCCAGCAGCTTAGGAGAGGGGATGCGGAGCAATCAGCCCCAGCATTTT. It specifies CASSLGEGMRSNQPQHF. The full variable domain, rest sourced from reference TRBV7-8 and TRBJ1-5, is GAGVSQSPRYKVAKRGQDVALRCDPISGHVSLFWYQQALGQGPEFLTYFQNEAQLDKSGLPSDRFFAERPEGSVSTLKIQRTQQEDSAVYLCASSLGEGMRSNQPQHFGDGTRLSIL.

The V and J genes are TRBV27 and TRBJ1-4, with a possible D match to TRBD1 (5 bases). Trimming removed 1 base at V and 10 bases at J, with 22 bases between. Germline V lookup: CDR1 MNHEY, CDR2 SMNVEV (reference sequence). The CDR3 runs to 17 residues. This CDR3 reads CASSLFFTDADQGKLFF. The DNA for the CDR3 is TGTGCCAGCAGTTTATTTTTCACGGATGCTGATCAGGGAAAACTGTTTTTT.

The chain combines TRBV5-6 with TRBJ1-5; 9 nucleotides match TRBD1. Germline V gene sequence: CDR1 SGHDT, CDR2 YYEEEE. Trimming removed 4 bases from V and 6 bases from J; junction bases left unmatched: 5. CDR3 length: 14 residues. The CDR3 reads CASSPGQGFQPQHF. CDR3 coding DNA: TGTGCCAGCAGCCCCGGACAGGGGTTTCAGCCCCAGCATTTT. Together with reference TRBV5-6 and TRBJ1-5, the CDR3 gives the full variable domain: DAGVTQSPTHLIKTRGQQVTLRCSPKSGHDTVSWYQQALGQGPQFIFQYYEEEERQRGNFPDRFSGHQFPNYSSELNVNALLLGDSALYLCASSPGQGFQPQHFGDGTRLSIL.

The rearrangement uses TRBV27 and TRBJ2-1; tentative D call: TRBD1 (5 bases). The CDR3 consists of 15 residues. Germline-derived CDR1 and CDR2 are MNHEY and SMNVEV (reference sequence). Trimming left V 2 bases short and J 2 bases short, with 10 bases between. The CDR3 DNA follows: TGTGCCAGCAGTTTAGGGGCAGATCCCTACAATGAGCAGTTCTTC. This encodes CASSLGADPYNEQFF.